The source of this T cell receptor (beta chain) is a study of blood T cell repertoires in COVID-19 (TCRdb year 2020). In the study overall: The collaborator samples originated in the United States, Italy and Spain and spanned the acute and convalescent phases of COVID-19. The material from the prospective study consisted of cDNA or gDNA derived from T cells, B-cell-depleted T cells, or PBMCs. The repertoires were released in a freely available public database meant as a resource for research on the immune response to SARS-CoV-2. Deeply sampled blood TCRbeta repertoires from subjects exposed to, actively infected with, or recovered from COVID-19 were included in the dataset. HLA class I and class II types, where available, came from metadata supplied by the sample provider rather than from assay-based typing. The samples were drawn from the first 160 participants of the ongoing ImmuneRACE study and from more than 1,000 subjects provided by 6 global collaborators. The sample metadata nearly always contained a de-identified subject ID, COVID-19 status, age in years and sex.

V is reduced by 2 bases and J by 5 bases, leaving a spacing of 9 bases between them. The germline V gene yields SGHTA for CDR1 and FQGNSA for CDR2. The CDR3 sequence holds 13 residues, the cysteine and phenylalanine included. The CDR3 DNA has 39 bases and is translated from base 1. Overall results and qualifications from the work: The amount of clinical and demographic metadata varied by source and participant and was provided uncurated.

TCRbeta CDR3 regions were amplified from genomic DNA by means of the immunoSEQ Assay, a bias-controlled multiplex PCR. On the authors' methods: Nucleated cell counts per sample were estimated from amplification of reference gene primers within the assay. To quantify the absolute abundance of each unique TCRbeta CDR3 rearrangement, sequence reads were collapsed and filtered. For each sample, productive Simpson clonality was calculated as the square root of Simpson's diversity index across productive rearrangements. The immuneACCESS repertoire file appears here via TCRdb, limited to in-frame rearrangements. These files lack a portion of the clones; in checked studies, under half of the deficit traces to unresolved V genes, and the cause of the others is not known. V, J and clone size are taken as reported in that table, and D and trimming were inferred from the DNA itself. This sample gives hundreds of thousands of clones in total; about 89% of them show up just once. The ten largest clones take up 4.1% of the sample.

Enrolling through a virtual design, the prospective study's participants ranged in age from roughly 18 to 95 years and lived across 24 United States geographic areas. In the prospective study, cohorts were assigned on the basis of participant-reported clinical history obtained from a screening survey and a study questionnaire. For ImmuneRACE Cohort 3, a participant was defined as recovered based on two consecutive negative NP/OP PCR tests, clearance by a healthcare professional, or resolution of symptoms. In the prospective study, whole blood, serum and a nasopharyngeal or oropharyngeal swab were collected from each participant by mobile phlebotomists. Participants in the prospective study had the option to provide additional blood draws and questionnaires over a roughly 2-month period. Before DNA extraction, prospective study blood samples were shipped either frozen or at room temperature. Points on this clone: Its antigen is currently not known. There are no base qualities to consult, and no much larger clone falls within one base.

Sequencing used PBMCs or T cells enriched from blood (not recorded which). This receptor was taken from a woman aged 25 to 45 who had recovered from COVID-19. In this chain, TRBV7-2 is recombined with TRBJ2-5, with the D gene call left open. The CDR3: CASSLSLRETQYF. The DNA is as follows: TGTGCCAGCAGCTTATCACTCCGGGAGACCCAGTACTTC.